Reported below is one TCR beta chain. There are 18 residues in the CDR3. Trimming removed 4 bases from V and 6 bases from J; junction bases left unmatched: 13. Germline V CDR1 and CDR2: LGHNA, YNFKEQ. The entry originates in a study of blood T cell repertoires in COVID-19. The assay was immunoSEQ multiplex PCR, and TCRdb's table has in-frame clones only and misses some. Of roughly 320,000 clones in the sample, 89% were seen once. The clonotype comes from a woman younger than 45 with COVID-19, enrolled during active disease. The sample consisted of peripheral blood. The chain couples TRBV4-2 to TRBJ2-3, with 13 bases identical to TRBD2. The CDR3 DNA follows: TGTGCCAGCAGCCCCAGACTAGCGGGGGGATCCACGCAGGATACGCAGTATTTT. Translating it yields CASSPRLAGGSTQDTQYF.